These T cell receptor beta chains were read from a single sample in a study of graft-versus-host responses after intestinal transplantation. TCRdb keeps only in-frame clones here, not all; method: immunoSEQ multiplex PCR. The table includes about 9,800 clones, approximately 72% detected once. This material consisted of ileum tissue, taken roughly 74 weeks after intestinal transplant. All receptors derive from a human patient who received an intestinal transplant, so some T cells may come from the graft donor. Both conserved end residues are part of each CDR3. Each record gives: J gene, clone size, D gene, V gene, CDR3 DNA, CDR3 protein. D genes are given only for firm matches. Expanded clones get a size class; other rows say once, few or many, or leave the size out.

TRBJ1-1,-,TRBD1,TRBV19,TGTGCCAGTAGTACCCGACAGGGAGGAGCTGAAGCTTTCTTT,CASSTRQGGAEAFF
TRBJ2-7,once,TRBD1,TRBV5-8,TGCGCCAGCAGCCAGAGCCGGGACAGCTTCTCCTACGAGCAGTACTTC,CASSQSRDSFSYEQYF
TRBJ2-1,-,-,TRBV30,TGTGCCTGGAGTGTGAAGGTGGGGCACAACTACAATGAGCAGTTCTTC,CAWSVKVGHNYNEQFF
TRBJ2-7,-,-,TRBV29-1,TGCAGCGCCTGGGGGGCTGGTGAGCAGTACTTC,CSAWGAGEQYF
TRBJ1-4,-,-,TRBV2,TGTGCCAGCAGTCACAGGGAGGGAAATGAAAAACTGTTTTTT,CASSHREGNEKLFF
TRBJ1-3,few,-,TRBV4-1,TGCGCCAGCAGCCAAGATAGGGTGTTCTCGGGAAACACCATATATTTT,CASSQDRVFSGNTIYF
TRBJ1-5,-,-,TRBV23-1,TGCGCCAGCAGTCTATCGAAGGGACGGCCCCAGCATTTT,CASSLSKGRPQHF
TRBJ2-7,-,-,TRBV5-8,TGTGCCAGCAGCTTGTTCCTCAGCTACGAGCAGTACTTC,CASSLFLSYEQYF
TRBJ1-2,once,-,TRBV6-5,TGTGCCAGCAGCCAGGGTTGGACTTATGGCTACACCTTC,CASSQGWTYGYTF
TRBJ1-2,-,-,TRBV4-3,TGCGCCAGCAGCCAAGTATTAGCCCCGGTCAGGGTGGTGCCTAACTATGGCTACACCTTC,CASSQVLAPVRVVPNYGYTF
TRBJ2-1,-,-,TRBV2,TGTGCCAGCAGTGACACCCAAAGGTATTACAATGAGCAGTTCTTC,CASSDTQRYYNEQFF
TRBJ1-3,-,-,TRBV6-5,TGTGCCAGCAGTCCCCGGTTGTACGGAAACACCATATATTTT,CASSPRLYGNTIYF
TRBJ1-3,-,TRBD1,TRBV28,TGTGCCAGCCGGGGACAGCTCCCCGGCACCATATATTTT,CASRGQLPGTIYF
TRBJ2-7,few,-,TRBV19,TGTGCCAGTAGTATAAGTTTGGGGACCTACGAGCAGTACTTC,CASSISLGTYEQYF
TRBJ1-1,-,-,TRBV10-1,TGCGCCAGCCGACTTAGCCAGTGGGCTGAAGCTTTCTTT,CASRLSQWAEAFF
TRBJ2-7,once,TRBD1,TRBV6-5,TGTGCCAGCAGTCGCGGACAGGGTCCCTACGAGCAGTACTTC,CASSRGQGPYEQYF
TRBJ2-1,-,-,TRBV18,TGTGCCAGCTCACCACCAGGCCCCTACAATGAGCAGTTCTTC,CASSPPGPYNEQFF
TRBJ1-1,-,-,TRBV19,TGTGCCAGTAGTATCCCCTCATCGTCGGGGTCTAGGCCTGAAGCTTTCTTT,CASSIPSSSGSRPEAFF
TRBJ1-2,-,TRBD1,TRBV7-9,TGTGCCAGCAGCTGGACAGGGGGACTCTATGGCTACACCTTC,CASSWTGGLYGYTF
TRBJ1-3,few,TRBD1,TRBV23-1,TGCGCCAGCAGTCAAGCGCGACAGGGTAATCTCTCCCCTGGAAACACCATATATTTT,CASSQARQGNLSPGNTIYF
TRBJ1-2,few,TRBD1,TRBV9,TGTGCCAGCAGCGTGGGACAGGGGGGATGGGGCTACACCTTC,CASSVGQGGWGYTF
TRBJ2-3,-,-,TRBV7-9,TGTGCCAGCAGCCCCAGCCGGCAGTGGGGGATTAAAGGCACAGATACGCAGTATTTT,CASSPSRQWGIKGTDTQYF
TRBJ2-7,-,-,TRBV5-6,TGTGCCAGCAGCTTGATAAGACAGAGCCCCTACGAGCAGTACTTC,CASSLIRQSPYEQYF
TRBJ2-3,-,TRBD2,TRBV9,TGTGCCAGCAGCGTAGCACTAGCGACAGATACGCAGTATTTT,CASSVALATDTQYF
TRBJ2-7,-,TRBD2,TRBV6-1,TGTGCCGGGGGGGGTCTCCGGGAGCAGTACTTC,CAGGGLREQYF
TRBJ1-2,-,-,TRBV5-4,TGTGCCAGCAGCTTGGTCAGGGCGGATGGCTACACCTTC,CASSLVRADGYTF
TRBJ1-3,-,TRBD1,TRBV11-2,TGTGCCAGCAGCTTGGGAAGAACAGGGGAAGGCTCTGGAAACACCATATATTTT,CASSLGRTGEGSGNTIYF
TRBJ1-3,-,TRBD1,TRBV5-6,TGTGCCAGCAGCTTGGGAAGAACAGGGGAAGGCTCTGGAAACACCATATATTTT,CASSLGRTGEGSGNTIYF
TRBJ1-1,-,-,TRBV5-1,TGCGCCAGCAGCTTGGCGGAGTTCTCGGGGACTGAAGCTTTCTTT,CASSLAEFSGTEAFF
TRBJ2-7,-,TRBD1,TRBV27,TGTGCCAGCAGTTTAGTATCGGACAGGGGCTACGAGCAGTACTTC,CASSLVSDRGYEQYF
TRBJ1-6,once,-,TRBV4-3,TGCGCCAGCAGCCAAGACACAGGGAGGGACGCCCTCCACTTT,CASSQDTGRDALHF
TRBJ2-3,few,TRBD2,TRBV7-3,TGTGCCAGCAGCTTCATCGGGGGGTACACAGATACGCAGTATTTT,CASSFIGGYTDTQYF
TRBJ1-2,-,-,TRBV7-9,TGTGCCAGCAGCTTTGAGGGGGTCTATGGCTACACCTTC,CASSFEGVYGYTF
TRBJ2-5,-,-,TRBV5-1,TGCGCCAGCAGCGCAGGGTACAGGGTCGCGGGGGAGCAGTACTTC,CASSAGYRVAGEQYF
TRBJ2-7,-,-,TRBV6-5,TGTGCCAGCACAGACTCCTACGAGCAGTACTTC,CASTDSYEQYF
TRBJ1-3,-,-,TRBV5-6,TGTGCCAGCAGCTTGGACAGGGCGTATGGAAACACCATATATTTT,CASSLDRAYGNTIYF